This T cell receptor beta chain was identified during a study of OX40 agonist ivuxolimab in advanced cancers. For context, the study as a whole: The costimulatory receptor OX40 (CD134) was targeted by ivuxolimab, a fully human IgG2 agonistic monoclonal antibody. Intravenous ivuxolimab was administered to patients every 2 weeks at six dose levels: 0.01, 0.1, 0.3, 1.5, 3 and 10 mg/kg. Of the approximately 54 patients in dose escalation, about 20 had hepatocellular carcinoma, about 15 had melanoma, 9 had renal cell carcinoma and 9 had head and neck cancer. The dose-escalation cohort was approximately 83% male with a mean age of around 64 years, ranging from about 20 to 80. Patients were allowed to have had prior anti-PD-1, anti-PD-L1 or anti-CTLA-4 therapy, and 30% to 50% of the dose-escalation patients had previously received checkpoint inhibitors. Partial responses occurred in three dose-escalation patients, of whom one had hepatocellular carcinoma and two had cutaneous melanoma. The purpose of peripheral TCRbeta sequencing was to test whether ivuxolimab changed TCR sequence diversity and led to clonal T-cell expansion. The paper describes the monotherapy dose-escalation part (N = 52 patients) of the phase I trial of ivuxolimab. What the study reported, not specific to this receptor: After ivuxolimab, CD8+ T cells had more expanded clones than CD4+ T cells on average. The antigen specificity of the clonally expanded peripheral T cells was not determined. In the 0.1-3.0 mg/kg groups, partial responders had among the lowest normalized peripheral clonal expansion, particularly in CD8+ T cells. At doses of 0.1 to 3.0 mg/kg, clonal expansion of both CD4+ and CD8+ blood T cells was observed from baseline to week 6. Low levels of normalized T-cell clonal expansion were also seen in some patients who did not respond.

The CDR3 sequence holds 15 residues, the cysteine and phenylalanine included. Only the CDR3 region is kept as DNA, spanning 45 bases read in frame from base 1. Sequences MNHEY (CDR1) and SVGAGI (CDR2) are obtained from the germline V gene. The V and J ends are trimmed by 3 bases and 7 bases, leaving 18 bases between them. This clone occurred a few times. The clone's antigen remains unknown. Base quality data are lacking; no much larger clone is found one base away. Genomic DNA was extracted from sorted cells for sequencing of the TCRbeta CDR3 region. The immunoSEQ Assay was used for sequencing of TCRbeta CDR3 regions. TCRdb limited this immuneACCESS table to in-frame rearrangements with V and J called. A share of clones is missing; checked studies link under half to unresolved V genes, and the rest is unexplained. The table for this sample lists 70,000 to 95,000 clones; roughly 80% of them were counted only once. The ten largest clones represent approximately 1.2% of the sample.

The trial excluded patients who had a history of autoimmune disease or who were on systemic immunosuppression. In every dose cohort, peripheral blood was drawn for TCR sequencing at baseline, cycle 4 day 1, and cycle 7 day 1. The samples were taken from a phase I, first-in-human, multicenter, open-label dose-escalation trial of ivuxolimab. Adults with locally advanced or metastatic melanoma, renal cell, hepatocellular, or head and neck squamous cell carcinoma were enrolled in the trial. Before TCR sequencing, CD4+ and CD8+ T cells were separately sorted from peripheral blood. The TCR originated in an adult with an advanced solid tumor such as melanoma, head and neck, liver or kidney cancer. This specimen was CD4+ or CD8+ T cells sorted from blood, taken in a trial of the OX40 agonist ivuxolimab. This chain is built from TRBV6-5 and TRBJ1-2, with a weak D call of TRBD1 (6 bases match). The CDR3 has the sequence CASSYGDRRVSGYTF. The nucleotide sequence reads as follows: TGTGCCAGCAGTTATGGAGACAGGAGGGTCTCTGGCTACACCTTC.